The 9 T cell receptor beta chains below were found in one sample sequenced in a study of T cell responses to AZD1222 COVID-19 vaccine. Produced via immunoSEQ multiplex PCR; TCRdb's table is partial and in-frame only. The sample carries more than 140,000 clones, about 89% recorded once. The specimen comprised peripheral blood, sampled on day 0 of AZD1222 vaccination. Receptors were obtained from an adult in good health.

The chain employs TRBV19 and TRBJ2-7; D ambiguous. This CDR3 has 15 amino acids. Germline CDR1 reads LNHDA; CDR2 reads SQIVND (reference sequence). V lost 3 bases and J 2 bases, leaving 14 bases between the germline ends. The CDR3 is CASSMGPGDTYEQYF. As DNA, the CDR3 is TGTGCCAGTAGTATGGGTCCGGGTGATACCTACGAGCAGTACTTC.

The chain couples TRBV10-3 to TRBJ1-1; D perhaps matches TRBD1 (5 bases). V dropped 0 bases and J dropped 6 bases, with 8 bases sitting between them. The V gene's germline CDR1 is ENHRY and CDR2 SYGVKD. The CDR3 contains 13 residues. This CDR3 is CAISESWGAEAFF. The CDR3, as DNA: TGTGCCATCAGTGAGTCGTGGGGGGCTGAAGCTTTCTTT.

This rearrangement joins TRBV4-1 to TRBJ2-4; D is unresolved. Trimming stripped 1 base from V and 1 base from J, with 5 bases between. The CDR3 runs to 14 residues. Germline V lookup: CDR1 MGHRA, CDR2 YSYEKL. Here the CDR3 reads CASSQGSAKNIQYF. Written as DNA, the CDR3 is TGCGCCAGCAGCCAAGGGTCTGCCAAAAACATTCAGTACTTC.

The chain links TRBV29-1 to TRBJ2-1; 7 bases map to TRBD2. CDR3 length: 12 amino acids. V dropped 7 bases and J dropped 4; count of bases not matched to a gene: 4. In germline, CDR1 is SQVTM, CDR2 ANQGSEA. The CDR3 bases are TGCAGCGGGCGGGGGACGTACAATGAGCAGTTCTTC. It translates to CSGRGTYNEQFF.

V is TRBV4-3 and J is TRBJ2-7; a weak D match, TRBD2 (7 bases). The CDR3 is 15 residues long. Looked up from germline, CDR1 is LGHNA and CDR2 is YSLEER. V lost 5 bases to trimming and J lost 4 bases, with 18 bases between them. CDR3 in amino acids: CASSYSGGGAYEQYF. The CDR3, as DNA: TGCGCCAGCAGCTACTCCGGAGGGGGGGCTTACGAGCAGTACTTC.

This clone has just a few counts. This chain connects TRBV4-3 to TRBJ2-7; perhaps TRBD2 as D (6 bases). The CDR3 has 16 amino acids. The V and J ends lost 1 base and 2 bases respectively, with 15 bases between them. Germline CDR1 is LGHNA and CDR2 is YSLEER. CDR3 DNA sequence: TGCGCCAGCAGCCAAGGAATGGGGGGTGAAACCTACGAGCAGTACTTC. Translated: CASSQGMGGETYEQYF.

The sample holds one count of this clone. J is TRBJ1-4 and V is TRBV5-1; a possible D gene is TRBD1 (5 bases). The V gene's germline CDR1 is SGHRS and CDR2 YFSETQ. The V end was cut by 5 bases, the J end by 3 bases, with 14 bases between. The CDR3 sequence is 15 residues long. The CDR3 DNA is TGCGCCAGCAGACTCATCACAGGACCTAATGAAAAACTGTTTTTT. This gives the protein CASRLITGPNEKLFF.

J is TRBJ1-6 and V is TRBV4-2; D call uncertain. This CDR3 contains 14 residues. Germline CDR1 is LGHNA and CDR2 is YNFKEQ. V lost 3 bases, J lost 17 bases, and 20 bases lay in between. The CDR3 DNA reads TGTGCCAGCAGCCATAAAATGAAGGAGACCCACGTCCACTTT. Its translation is CASSHKMKETHVHF.

The chain is built from TRBV7-8 and TRBJ2-3, with D tentatively TRBD1 (6 bases). CDR3 length: 15 residues. Germline CDR1 SGHVS, CDR2 FQNEAQ. Trimming took off 5 bases at V and 3 bases at J, with 15 bases between the two ends. In DNA, the CDR3 is TGTGCCAGCAGCCAACTAGGGGGAAGGACAGATACGCAGTATTTT. It yields the protein CASSQLGGRTDTQYF.